The clone carrying this T cell receptor (beta chain) came up many times. This specimen comes from a study of Graves' ophthalmopathy and Graves' hyperthyroidism. Germline lookup yields CDR1 MGHDK and CDR2 SYGVNS. The V end was cut by 3 bases, the J end by 5 bases, with 13 bases between. The CDR3 is 14 amino acids. Transcripts of RNA were the source for amplifying TCR beta CDR3 regions. Amplification began with first-round RT-PCR using HTBI primers, then second-round multiplex PCR was performed. From the multiplex PCR reads, TCRdb called clonotypes with MiXCR, one entry per CDR3 protein. This table holds roughly 1.1 million distinct CDR3 sequences, about 36% found once.

The chain links TRBV25-1 to TRBJ1-1, with a possible D match to TRBD1 (6 bases). This receptor was taken from an adult man with Graves' hyperthyroidism. The material sequenced was peripheral blood or thyroid tissue (not recorded which). CDR3 residues: CASSEWGLGTEAFF. The CDR3 region has the DNA TGTGCCAGCAGTGAGTGGGGGCTGGGGACTGAAGCTTTCTTT.